The T cell receptor beta chain described here comes from a study of blood T cell repertoires in COVID-19. Authors' data handling: Quantification of nucleated cells was approximated via reference gene primer amplification. Produced via immunoSEQ multiplex PCR; TCRdb's table is partial and in-frame only. D and trimming were read from the DNA, whereas the V and J calls and clone size are those reported in that table. This table holds around 70,000 clones, about nine tenths found once. V was cut by 1 base and J by 4 bases, with 10 bases left in between. Germline loops: CDR1 LNHNV, CDR2 YYDKDF (reference sequence). This CDR3 region has 14 residues.

The sequencing sample was made of peripheral blood. This sequence was found in a woman older than 75 with active or convalescent COVID-19. The chain is built from TRBV15 and TRBJ1-1; D remains unclear. The DNA of the CDR3 is TGTGCCACCAGCAGAGGCACGCGGGGCACTGAAGCTTTCTTT. Its protein product is CATSRGTRGTEAFF. The complete variable domain, with remaining parts taken from reference TRBV15 and TRBJ1-1, reads DAMVIQNPRYQVTQFGKPVTLSCSQTLNHNVMYWYQQKSSQAPKLLFHYYDKDFNNEADTPDNFQSRRPNTSFCFLDIRSPGLGDTAMYLCATSRGTRGTEAFFGQGTRLTVV.